Listed below are T cell receptor beta chains from one sample, sequenced in a study of T cell changes during pregnancy in multiple sclerosis. Sequenced by immunoSEQ multiplex PCR; TCRdb stores in-frame clones only, minus some. The sample contains about 71,000 clones, 91% of which appear only once. Sequenced material: CD8+ T cells from peripheral blood mononuclear cells, taken before pregnancy. All receptors derive from a female donor with multiple sclerosis, enrolled in a pregnancy study. The CDR3 runs from the conserved cysteine through the conserved F or W. A D gene is named only where the DNA matches it firmly. Clone size is shown for a subset of rows, as once, few, many or a class of expanded clone.

NA,TRBJ1-1,NA,TRBV4-1,CASSQSIGAMNTEAFF,TGCGCCAGCAGCCAATCCATTGGGGCCATGAACACTGAAGCTTTCTTT
NA,TRBJ1-4,NA,TRBV6-6,CATRGLTNEKLFF,TGTGCCACTAGGGGCTTAACTAATGAAAAACTGTTTTTT
NA,TRBJ2-1,NA,TRBV7-8,CASSLWAGGDEQFF,TGTGCCAGCAGCTTATGGGCAGGAGGGGATGAGCAGTTCTTC
NA,TRBJ1-2,NA,TRBV18,CASAQVREDYGYTF,TGTGCCAGCGCCCAAGTCAGGGAAGACTATGGCTACACCTTC
NA,TRBJ2-7,TRBD1,TRBV9,CASSVSTGGFNEQYF,TGTGCCAGCAGCGTTTCGACAGGGGGCTTCAACGAGCAGTACTTC
NA,TRBJ1-5,NA,TRBV6-6,CASSTQVSNQPQHF,TGTGCCAGCAGTACACAGGTCAGCAATCAGCCCCAGCATTTT
NA,TRBJ2-3,NA,TRBV6-6,CASMRAGWEEDTQYF,TGTGCCAGCATGCGCGCGGGATGGGAAGAAGATACGCAGTATTTT
NA,TRBJ1-4,NA,TRBV14,CASSQNRVEKLFF,TGTGCCAGCAGCCAGAACAGGGTTGAAAAACTGTTTTTT
NA,TRBJ1-6,TRBD1,TRBV7-9,CASSQRTGTYNSPLHF,TGTGCCAGCAGCCAACGGACAGGGACCTATAATTCACCCCTCCACTTT
NA,TRBJ2-7,TRBD1,TRBV29-1,CSVELTGAPYEQYF,TGCAGCGTAGAACTCACAGGGGCCCCCTACGAGCAGTACTTC
NA,TRBJ2-1,TRBD2,TRBV5-4,CASSPLAGGLNEQFF,TGTGCCAGCAGCCCTCTAGCGGGGGGGCTCAATGAGCAGTTCTTC
NA,TRBJ2-7,TRBD1,TRBV5-5,CASSTDRGLSYEQYF,TGTGCCAGCAGCACCGACAGGGGGCTCTCCTACGAGCAGTACTTC
NA,TRBJ2-7,NA,TRBV19,CASSIAPGEQYF,TGTGCCAGTAGTATAGCGCCCGGCGAGCAGTACTTC
NA,TRBJ1-1,TRBD1,TRBV6-5,CASSYLAGGLTEAFF,TGTGCCAGCAGTTATTTGGCAGGGGGCTTGACTGAAGCTTTCTTT
NA,TRBJ1-2,NA,TRBV19,CASSIDLEDFGYTF,TGTGCCAGTAGTATAGATCTCGAGGATTTCGGCTACACCTTC
NA,TRBJ2-7,NA,TRBV6-1,CASNFGRTTYEQYF,TGTGCCAGCAATTTCGGACGGACTACCTACGAGCAGTACTTC
NA,TRBJ2-3,TRBD2,TRBV29-1,CSGPKEGLAGPDTQYF,TGCAGCGGCCCCAAAGAGGGACTAGCGGGCCCAGATACGCAGTATTTT
NA,TRBJ2-3,TRBD2,TRBV2,CASSDPRGTSGTDTQYF,TGTGCCAGCAGTGACCCAAGGGGGACTAGCGGCACAGATACGCAGTATTTT
once,TRBJ2-2,TRBD1,TRBV27,CASRLTGGRTGELFF,TGTGCCAGCAGATTAACAGGGGGCCGGACCGGGGAGCTGTTTTTT
NA,TRBJ1-1,TRBD1,TRBV6-5,CASSYGTGNTEAFF,TGTGCCAGCAGTTACGGGACAGGGAACACTGAAGCTTTCTTT